This T cell receptor beta chain was sequenced in a study of sequential checkpoint blockade in melanoma. Treatment denoted: randomized to nivolumab then ipilimumab (arm A) or the reverse (arm B). Profiling relied on immunoSEQ multiplex PCR, and the TCRdb table lists in-frame clones only, not all of them. There are 20,000 to 25,000 clones in the sample; 82% occur only once, and 11% lies in the top ten. The sequence was collected from a human donor with melanoma. Here the sequenced sample was CD8+ T cells sorted from blood (inferred from file names), taken from a patient given nivolumab and ipilimumab in sequence.

The CDR3 DNA follows: TGCGCCACCCGAATGAATACTGGTAACACCGGGGAGCTGTTTTTT. Translated: CATRMNTGNTGELFF. The rearrangement uses TRBV5-1 and TRBJ2-2; D is undetermined. The germline V and J ends were trimmed by 9 bases and 2 bases, with 17 bases remaining between them. The CDR3 has 15 amino acids. Per germline, CDR1 SGHRS and CDR2 YFSETQ.